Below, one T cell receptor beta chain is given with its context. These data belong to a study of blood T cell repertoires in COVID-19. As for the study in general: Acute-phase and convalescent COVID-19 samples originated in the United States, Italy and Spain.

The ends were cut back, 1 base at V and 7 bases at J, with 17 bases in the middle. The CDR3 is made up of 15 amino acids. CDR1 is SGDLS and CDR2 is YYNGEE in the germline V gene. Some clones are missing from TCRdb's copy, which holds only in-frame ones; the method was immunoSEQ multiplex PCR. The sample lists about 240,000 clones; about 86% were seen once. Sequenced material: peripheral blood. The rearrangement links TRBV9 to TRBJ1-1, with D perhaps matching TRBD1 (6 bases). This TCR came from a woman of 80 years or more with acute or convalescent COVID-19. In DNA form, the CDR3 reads TGTGCCAGCAGCGTAACCCCAACTGACAGGATTGAAGCTTTCTTT. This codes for CASSVTPTDRIEAFF.